This T cell receptor (beta chain) is drawn from a study of response to subunit inactivated influenza vaccine. Broader study findings: The authors suggested that few new T cells are recruited per seasonal influenza vaccination.

This clonotype was counted many times. Its cognate antigen is unknown. TCRdb re-called the RT-PCR reads with MiXCR, one entry per CDR3 protein. The table shows around 470,000 distinct CDR3 sequences, with approximately 7.3% occurring only once. The sample consisted of PBMCs from blood, taken around 2 years after vaccination. This sequence originates from a man between 50 and 75 years old who received an inactivated influenza vaccine.

In nucleotides, the CDR3 is TGTGCCAGCAGCCAAGAAACGGGGGGGCCCCCAGATACGCAGTATTTT. Amino acids: CASSQETGGPPDTQYF. The J gene is TRBJ2-3, the V gene TRBV14, with 8 bases lining up with TRBD2. This CDR3 has 16 amino acids. The germline V gene has CDR1 SGHDN and CDR2 FVKESK. V gave up 0 bases and J gave up 4 bases; unmatched junction bases: 6.